These 21 T cell receptor beta chains were all obtained from the same sample, sequenced in a study of T cell responses to AZD1222 COVID-19 vaccine. Repertoires were generated with immunoSEQ multiplex PCR, while TCRdb's copy carries only in-frame clones and drops some. Seen here are approximately 150,000 clones, 90% observed once, and the top ten hold about 2.8%. The sequencing used peripheral blood, collected on day 0 of AZD1222 vaccination. The receptors were sampled from an adult in good health.

The chain uses TRBV4-1 and TRBJ1-2; 8 bases align to TRBD1. This CDR3 is built from 15 residues. Germline V gives CDR1 MGHRA, CDR2 YSYEKL. The ends lost 0 bases at V and 6 bases at J; junction bases unmatched: 6. As DNA, the CDR3 is TGCGCCAGCAGCCAAGATAGACAGGGGTGGAATGGCTACACCTTC. Its translation: CASSQDRQGWNGYTF.

This clone was recorded only once. V is TRBV7-9 and J is TRBJ1-1, with D uncertain. Trimming took off 4 bases at V and 5 bases at J, with 11 bases between the two ends. The CDR3 is 13 residues long. CDR1 is SEHNR, CDR2 FQNEAQ, per germline (reference sequence). The CDR3 spells CASSWGGLTEAFF. The CDR3 coding sequence is TGTGCCAGCAGCTGGGGAGGGCTAACTGAAGCTTTCTTT. Full variable domain (outside the CDR3, taken from reference TRBV7-9 and TRBJ1-1): DTGVSQNPRHKITKRGQNVTFRCDPISEHNRLYWYRQTLGQGPEFLTYFQNEAQLEKSRLLSDRFSAERPKGSFSTLEIQRTEQGDSAMYLCASSWGGLTEAFFGQGTRLTVV.

This chain connects TRBV29-1 to TRBJ1-2; 7 nucleotides match TRBD1. The trim removed 4 bases at V and 3 bases at J, leaving 2 bases unmatched. There are 12 residues in the CDR3. Germline V gene lookup returns CDR1 SQVTM and CDR2 ANQGSEA. In DNA form, the CDR3 reads TGCAGCGTTGGCCAGGGGGACTATGGCTACACCTTC. This codes for CSVGQGDYGYTF.

V and J are TRBV29-1 and TRBJ2-5; 8 nucleotides align to TRBD1. The CDR3 is made up of 12 amino acids. Germline V gene lookup returns CDR1 SQVTM and CDR2 ANQGSEA. With 7 bases clipped from V and 4 bases from J, the junction kept 5 bases outside the gene matches. Here the CDR3 reads CSDQTGGETQYF. The CDR3 DNA follows: TGCAGCGACCAAACAGGGGGAGAGACCCAGTACTTC.

The rearrangement links TRBV12-5 to TRBJ2-2, with 9 bases fitting TRBD1. The CDR3 loop spans 15 amino acids. V lost 1 base and J lost 3; bases outside the gene matches: 0. Germline lookup yields CDR1 LGHNT and CDR2 FRNRAP. The CDR3 DNA reads TGTGCTAGTGGTTTGGGGGACAGGGACACCGGGGAGCTGTTTTTT. Translation: CASGLGDRDTGELFF.

The rearrangement uses TRBV3-1 (or the pseudogene TRBV3-2) and TRBJ2-1; D remains ambiguous. CDR3 length: 16 residues. V was pared by 4 bases and J by 0 bases, with 13 bases between. CDR1 and CDR2 from the germline V gene are LGHDT and YNNKEL (reference sequence). Here the CDR3 reads CASSRFEGTSYNEQFF. CDR3 coding DNA: TGTGCCAGCAGCCGGTTCGAAGGAACCTCCTACAATGAGCAGTTCTTC.

V and J are TRBV2 and TRBJ1-1; perhaps TRBD1 as D (5 bases). CDR3 length: 13 amino acids. V lost 6 bases and J 4 bases, leaving 12 bases between the germline ends. From germline, CDR1 is SNHLY and CDR2 FYNNEI. In nucleotides, the CDR3 is TGTGCCAGCAGCCGAACAGGAGGCACTGAAGCTTTCTTT. Amino acids: CASSRTGGTEAFF.

This clone was seen just once. The chain uses TRBV10-2 and TRBJ2-1; weak D call: TRBD2 (6 bases). The V gene's germline CDR1 is WSHSY and CDR2 SAAADI. With 11 bases removed from V and 10 bases from J, the gap between germline ends came to 18 bases. This CDR3 contains 12 residues. The CDR3 here is CAGGAGPKEQFF. In DNA, the CDR3 is TGCGCCGGCGGGGCAGGGCCAAAAGAGCAGTTCTTC.

The chain links TRBV5-1 to TRBJ2-2; D not resolved. V lost 4 bases to trimming and J lost 9 bases, with 7 bases between them. CDR1 SGHRS and CDR2 YFSETQ come from the germline V gene. There are 11 residues in the CDR3. CDR3 bases: TGCGCCAGCAGCCAGGACCGGGAGCTGTTTTTT. Translation gives CASSQDRELFF.

This chain links TRBV27 with TRBJ2-7; D is unresolved. The CDR3 spans 15 residues. V was clipped by 0 bases and J by 0 bases, with 9 bases between them. Germline lookup yields CDR1 MNHEY and CDR2 SMNVEV (reference sequence). CDR3 nucleotide sequence: TGTGCCAGCAGTTTATCGGGCGCGAGCTCCTACGAGCAGTACTTC. Translated, it gives CASSLSGASSYEQYF.

This sequence joins TRBV9 and TRBJ1-1; TRBD1 aligns across 7 bases. Per the germline V gene, CDR1 is SGDLS and CDR2 is YYNGEE. V was clipped by 1 base and J by 3 bases; unmatched bases: 3. This CDR3 contains 14 residues. The CDR3 loop reads CASSVSGGYTEAFF. DNA of the CDR3: TGTGCCAGCAGCGTATCAGGGGGTTACACTGAAGCTTTCTTT.

The chain has TRBV5-1 and TRBJ1-2; D call uncertain. The CDR3 is made up of 13 amino acids. Germline V lookup: CDR1 SGHRS, CDR2 YFSETQ. Trimming shortened V by 2 bases and J by 0 bases, and 5 bases separated the two germline ends. This CDR3 is CASSLTANYGYTF. In DNA, the CDR3 is TGCGCCAGCAGCTTAACAGCTAACTATGGCTACACCTTC.

This chain links TRBV4-1 with TRBJ2-7; 9 nucleotides align to TRBD1. Germline CDR1 is MGHRA and CDR2 is YSYEKL. The CDR3 is 15 amino acids. Losses at the gene ends were 1 base for V and 0 bases for J; bases not matched to a gene: 1. The CDR3 DNA follows: TGCGCCAGCAGCCAAGGGGGACAGGGCTCCTACGAGCAGTACTTC. Translation gives CASSQGGQGSYEQYF.

The CDR3 loop reads CASSEVEGFYEQYF. The CDR3 bases are TGTGCCAGCAGTGAAGTGGAGGGCTTCTACGAGCAGTACTTC. This rearrangement joins TRBV2 to TRBJ2-7; perhaps TRBD2 as D (6 bases). Germline CDR1 and CDR2: SNHLY and FYNNEI. The CDR3 spans 14 residues. Trimming removed 1 base from V and 3 bases from J, with 10 bases in between. The variable domain in full, with the rest retrieved from reference TRBV2 and TRBJ2-7, is EPEVTQTPSHQVTQMGQEVILRCVPISNHLYFYWYRQILGQKVEFLVSFYNNEISEKSEIFDDQFSVERPDGSNFTLKIRSTKLEDSAMYFCASSEVEGFYEQYFGPGTRLTVT.

This clone was seen just once. The chain links TRBV9 to TRBJ2-3, with 12 bases fitting TRBD2. Looked up from germline, CDR1 is SGDLS and CDR2 is YYNGEE. The CDR3 covers 15 residues. V dropped 0 bases and J dropped 6; count of bases not matched to a gene: 2. The CDR3 DNA reads as TGTGCCAGCAGCGTAGGGCTAGCGGGGGGGGATACGCAGTATTTT. Translating gives CASSVGLAGGDTQYF.

The chain uses TRBV7-3 and TRBJ1-1; D perhaps matches TRBD1 (5 bases). Germline V gene data show CDR1 as SGHTA and CDR2 as FQGTGA. This CDR3 region has 13 residues. V lost 5 bases and J lost 6, with 13 bases in between. The CDR3 bases are TGTGCCAGCAGCCCTTCCGGGGGAGCTGAAGCTTTCTTT. Residues: CASSPSGGAEAFF.

The table lists this clone with a count of one. J is TRBJ2-1 and V is TRBV6-2 or TRBV6-3; TRBD1 agrees at 9 bases. Germline V CDR1 and CDR2: MNHEY, SVGEGT. Trimming took 0 bases from V and 6 from J; bases not matched to a gene: 0. This CDR3 has 14 amino acids. CDR3 protein: CASSYSDRGNEQFF. The CDR3 DNA reads as TGTGCCAGCAGTTACTCGGACAGGGGCAATGAGCAGTTCTTC.

This chain joins TRBV5-4 and TRBJ2-2, with 8 bases aligning to TRBD1. CDR3 length equals 15 residues. The germline V gene has CDR1 SGHNT and CDR2 YYREEE (reference sequence). With V trimmed by 7 bases and J by 5 bases, 10 bases remained unmatched. In DNA form, the CDR3 reads TGTGCCAGCGGCCGGGACAGGAGGGGGACCGGGGAGCTGTTTTTT. This encodes CASGRDRRGTGELFF.

The CDR3 region has the DNA TGCGCCAGCAGCCAAGGAACAGGGGAGGGCAATCAGCCCCAGCATTTT. It specifies CASSQGTGEGNQPQHF. V is TRBV4-3 and J is TRBJ1-5, with 7 bases identical to TRBD1. Germline values: CDR1 LGHNA, CDR2 YSLEER. Trimming at V came to 1 base and at J to 2 bases, leaving 5 bases not matched to a gene. This CDR3 has 16 residues.

The chain joins TRBV5-1 to TRBJ2-7, with D possibly matching TRBD1 (6 bases). Per the germline V gene, CDR1 is SGHRS and CDR2 is YFSETQ. V lost 5 bases and J lost 6, with 18 bases in between. CDR3 length: 14 amino acids. This CDR3 is CASSSRSGTIEQYF. The CDR3 nucleotides read TGCGCCAGCAGTTCTAGATCCGGGACAATCGAGCAGTACTTC.

CDR3 DNA sequence: TGTGCCAGCAGCTTCGGGGCAGGTTACGAGCAGTACTTC. Protein sequence: CASSFGAGYEQYF. This sequence joins TRBV7-2 and TRBJ2-7; D is possibly TRBD1 or TRBD2 (5 bases each). The CDR3 totals 13 residues. Trimming cost V 3 bases and J 4 bases, with 10 bases left between them. Germline V lookup: CDR1 SGHTA, CDR2 FQGNSA.